This TCR beta chain emerged from a study of T cell responses to AZD1222 COVID-19 vaccine. TCRdb's copy holds only in-frame clones and misses some; the assay was immunoSEQ multiplex PCR. This table has over 150,000 clones, 88% appearing once. The CDR3 is 16 amino acids. V lost 2 bases, J lost 0 bases, and 14 bases lay in between. Per germline, CDR1 SGDLS and CDR2 YYNGEE. Turning to this clone: No antigen is known for it.

Broader study findings: Possibly, clonal diversity was underestimated; donors were largely white British and included more females. Reportedly, nearly half of unique spike TCRs recognized epitopes outside B.1.351/B.1.1.7 mutations.

This material consisted of peripheral blood, taken 28 days after the second AZD1222 dose. This chain connects TRBV9 to TRBJ1-2; D possibly corresponds to TRBD1 (5 bases). This clonotype was sampled from an adult who received the AZD1222 COVID-19 vaccine. CDR3 in DNA: TGTGCCAGCAGCGTTGGGGCAGGACAAACTAACTATGGCTACACCTTC. Translation gives CASSVGAGQTNYGYTF.